This record looks at one T cell receptor beta chain sequence and its context. The target antigen is unknown. The data stem from a study of immune cell composition in non-small cell lung cancer. Study context: Tumours were mainly lung adenocarcinoma or squamous cell carcinoma. Findings and limits, study-wide: Tumour-associated clones >0.5% occurred in 33% of adenocarcinomas, roughly 75% of squamous. Squamous lung tumours showed higher top 10 clone scores and clonality than adenocarcinomas.

Profiled with immunoSEQ multiplex PCR; TCRdb holds only in-frame clones, not every one. The table records around 10,000 clones, approximately 64% of them present only once. Frozen unsorted single-cell suspensions supplied the genomic DNA. Germline trimming cut 3 bases from V and 6 bases from J; bases unmatched to any gene: 7. Germline V gives CDR1 KGHSH, CDR2 LQKENI. There are 16 residues in the CDR3. Sequenced sample: lung tumor tissue. The receptor was isolated from a human donor with non-small cell lung cancer. The chain has TRBV18 and TRBJ1-6, with 8 positions matching TRBD1. This CDR3 reads CASSPWTGLVNSPLHF. The CDR3 DNA reads TGTGCCAGCTCACCCTGGACAGGGTTGGTTAATTCACCCCTCCACTTT.